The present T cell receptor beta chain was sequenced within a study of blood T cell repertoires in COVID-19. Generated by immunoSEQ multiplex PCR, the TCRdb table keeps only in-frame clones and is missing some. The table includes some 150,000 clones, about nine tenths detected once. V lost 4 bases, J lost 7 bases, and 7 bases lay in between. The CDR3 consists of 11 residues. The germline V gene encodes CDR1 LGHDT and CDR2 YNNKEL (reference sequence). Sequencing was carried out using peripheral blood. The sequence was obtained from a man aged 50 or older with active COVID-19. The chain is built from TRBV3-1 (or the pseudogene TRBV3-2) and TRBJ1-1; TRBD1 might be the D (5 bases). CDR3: CASSLDSEAFF. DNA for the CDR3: TGTGCCAGCAGCCTCGACAGTGAAGCTTTCTTT.